The rows below give T cell receptor beta chains drawn from one sample of a study of graft-versus-host responses after intestinal transplantation. These receptors' targets are unknown. Profiling relied on immunoSEQ multiplex PCR, and the TCRdb table lists in-frame clones only, not all of them. Found here are about 93,000 clones, about 93% of them singletons; the top ten hold 0.45% to 0.6%. The sample consisted of unstimulated CD8+ T cells sorted from spleen or lymph node cells, taken before intestinal transplant. The receptors here all came from a human donor who received an intestinal transplant. Both conserved end residues are part of each CDR3.

v_gene,len,j_gene,CDR3aa
TRBV27,14,TRBJ2-7,CASSLTGIGYEQYF
TRBV19,16,TRBJ1-1,CASSIPPGDRNTEAFF
TRBV6-5,13,TRBJ1-2,CASSYSTGSGYTF
TRBV6-1,14,TRBJ1-3,CASSEILFGNTIYF
TRBV19,14,TRBJ1-5,CASSISGGGQPQHF
TRBV5-8,17,TRBJ1-2,CASSLFLSGTSNYGYTF
TRBV11-2,12,TRBJ2-2,CATGGLSGELFF
TRBV2,14,TRBJ1-1,CASIQSGNLPEAFF
TRBV27,15,TRBJ1-1,CASTPRGRLNTEAFF
TRBV12-5,15,TRBJ1-2,CASGLGDNFNYGYTF
TRBV19,14,TRBJ2-1,CASTYASGVYEQFF
TRBV29-1,11,TRBJ2-5,CSATDQETQYF
TRBV7-9,15,TRBJ2-1,CASSPHSSPYNEQFF
TRBV28,18,TRBJ2-3,CASGFRGTSGRQTDTQYF
TRBV30,11,TRBJ2-3,CAWGESDTQYF
TRBV4-1,15,TRBJ2-1,CASSHPGQTYNEQFF
TRBV5-1,19,TRBJ2-1,CASSQWEGLAGVFSNEQFF
TRBV6-1,11,TRBJ1-1,CASSLATEAFF
TRBV9,15,TRBJ1-6,CASSGATGDNSPLHF
TRBV19,14,TRBJ2-7,CASSIRGSSYEQYF
TRBV6-1,15,TRBJ2-7,CASSERDGSSYEQYF
TRBV5-6,15,TRBJ1-2,CASTTRTEANYGYTF
TRBV9,17,TRBJ2-7,CASSVTSGGASAYEQYF
TRBV7-3,16,TRBJ2-1,CASSKPGASSYNEQFF
TRBV5-6,12,TRBJ2-1,CASSFDGTRQFF
TRBV7-2,17,TRBJ2-2,CASSQLSGLAGDGELFF
TRBV4-1,14,TRBJ2-1,CASSQGGTTHEQFF
TRBV19,14,TRBJ2-7,CASSIARASYEQYF